This TCR beta chain is from a study of blood T cells in healthy people across ages. Donation came from healthy Caucasian individuals in Russia who were aged roughly 6 to 95. V dropped 7 bases and J dropped 5; count of bases not matched to a gene: 13. The CDR3 totals 15 residues. The authors ran a second PCR of about 6 to 12 cycles using a sample-barcoded 5' primer and a J-beta primer mix. TCRdb used MiXCR to reprocess the 5' RACE reads, holding one entry per CDR3 protein. The sample contains about 640,000 distinct CDR3 sequences, roughly three fifths of which appear only once. This receptor was obtained from a man between 60 and 75 years old in good health. The specimen sequenced was blood. This chain connects TRBV12-3 or TRBV12-4 to TRBJ2-5; TRBD2 aligns across 7 bases. The CDR3: CASTPGTNGWETQYF. The CDR3, as DNA: TGTGCCAGCACCCCGGGGACTAACGGATGGGAGACCCAGTACTTC.